This TCR beta chain was recovered during a study of radiotherapy plus CTLA-4 blockade in lung cancer. The wider study: Around 18% of patients responded objectively, and about 30% achieved disease control.

The assay was immunoSEQ multiplex PCR, and TCRdb's table has in-frame clones only and misses some. The profile covers some 27,000 clones, with 75% to 85% appearing a single time and 24% taken by the ten largest. There are 14 residues in the CDR3. V gave up 4 bases and J gave up 3 bases, with 9 bases separating them. CDR1 and CDR2 (germline): KGHSH, LQKENI. People whose metastatic non-small-cell lung cancer was chemo-refractory got focal radiation along with CTLA-4 blockade by ipilimumab. Of note for this clone: Its antigen remains unknown.

Findings of the study overall: Early blood T cell clone dynamics, with interferon-beta, were reported to best predict response. An expansion of tumor-derived TCR clones occurred in blood after radiotherapy plus ipilimumab.

V and J are TRBV18 and TRBJ2-2; D is uncertain. This clonotype was obtained from a human donor with non-small cell lung cancer that progressed on radiotherapy plus ipilimumab. The sequencing here drew on peripheral blood, taken from a patient treated with radiotherapy plus ipilimumab. The CDR3 loop reads CASSRRTDTGELFF. The CDR3 DNA sequence: TGTGCCAGCTCACGACGGACGGACACCGGGGAGCTGTTTTTT.